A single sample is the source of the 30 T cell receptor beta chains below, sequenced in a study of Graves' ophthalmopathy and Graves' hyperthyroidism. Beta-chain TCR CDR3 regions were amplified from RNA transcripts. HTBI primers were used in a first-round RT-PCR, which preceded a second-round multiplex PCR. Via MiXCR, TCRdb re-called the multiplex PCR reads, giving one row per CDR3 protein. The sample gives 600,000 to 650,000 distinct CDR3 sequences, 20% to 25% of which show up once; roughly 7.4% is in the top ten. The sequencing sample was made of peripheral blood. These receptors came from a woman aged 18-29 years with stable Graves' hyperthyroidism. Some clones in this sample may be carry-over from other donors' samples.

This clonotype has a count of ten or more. In DNA, the CDR3 is TGTGCCTGGAGAAACCCTAGGGCAGCAGCTAACTATGGCTACACCTTC. Protein: CAWRNPRAAANYGYTF. The V call is TRBV30, the J call TRBJ1-2, with D unclear. Germline assignment: CDR1 GTSNPN and CDR2 SVGIG (reference sequence). The CDR3 runs to 16 residues. V lost 3 bases and J lost 0, with 17 bases in between.

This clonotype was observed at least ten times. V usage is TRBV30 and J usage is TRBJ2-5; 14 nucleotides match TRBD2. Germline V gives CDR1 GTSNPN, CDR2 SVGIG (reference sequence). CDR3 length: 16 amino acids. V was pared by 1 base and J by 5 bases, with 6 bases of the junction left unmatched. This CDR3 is CAWSARLAGGPETQYF. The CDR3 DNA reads TGTGCCTGGAGTGCCAGACTAGCGGGGGGGCCGGAGACCCAGTACTTC.

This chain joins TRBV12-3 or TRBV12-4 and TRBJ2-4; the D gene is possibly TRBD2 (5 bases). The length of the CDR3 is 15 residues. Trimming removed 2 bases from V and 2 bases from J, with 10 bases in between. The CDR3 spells CASSLSRGTKNIQYF. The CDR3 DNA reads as TGTGCCAGCAGTTTAAGCCGGGGTACCAAAAACATTCAGTACTTC.

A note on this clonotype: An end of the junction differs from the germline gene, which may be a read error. The CDR3 sequence is CSASRQETQYF. Written as DNA, the CDR3 is TGTAGTGCTAGCAGGCAAGAGACCCAGTACTTC. The rearrangement joins TRBV20-1 to TRBJ2-5, with D perhaps TRBD2 (5 bases). The germline V gene encodes CDR1 DFQATT and CDR2 SNEGSKA (reference sequence). The CDR3 loop spans 11 amino acids.

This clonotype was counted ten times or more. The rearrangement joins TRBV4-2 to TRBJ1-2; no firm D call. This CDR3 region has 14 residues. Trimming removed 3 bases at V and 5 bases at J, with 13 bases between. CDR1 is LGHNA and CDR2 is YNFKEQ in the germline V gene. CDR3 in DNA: TGTGCCAGCAGCCAGGGCAGTGACTTATATGGCTACACCTTC. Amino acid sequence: CASSQGSDLYGYTF.

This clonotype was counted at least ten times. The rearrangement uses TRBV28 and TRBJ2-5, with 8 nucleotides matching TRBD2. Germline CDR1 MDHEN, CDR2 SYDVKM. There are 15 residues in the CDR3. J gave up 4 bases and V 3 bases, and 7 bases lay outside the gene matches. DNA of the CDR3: TGTGCCAGCAGTTTCCCCCAGGGGACTAGAGAGACCCAGTACTTC. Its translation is CASSFPQGTRETQYF.

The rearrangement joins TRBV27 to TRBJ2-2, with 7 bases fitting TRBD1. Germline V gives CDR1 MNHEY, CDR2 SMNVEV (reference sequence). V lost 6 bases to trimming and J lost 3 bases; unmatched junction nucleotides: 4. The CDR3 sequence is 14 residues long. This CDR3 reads CASRWTGDTGELFF. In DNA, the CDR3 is TGTGCCAGCAGGTGGACAGGAGACACCGGGGAGCTGTTTTTT.

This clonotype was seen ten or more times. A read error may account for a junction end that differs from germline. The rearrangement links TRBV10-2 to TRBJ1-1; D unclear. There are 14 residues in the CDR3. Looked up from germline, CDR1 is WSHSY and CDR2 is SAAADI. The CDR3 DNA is TGTGCCAGCAGTGAGCGGGGTAGGAACACTGAAGCTTTCTTT. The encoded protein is CASSERGRNTEAFF.

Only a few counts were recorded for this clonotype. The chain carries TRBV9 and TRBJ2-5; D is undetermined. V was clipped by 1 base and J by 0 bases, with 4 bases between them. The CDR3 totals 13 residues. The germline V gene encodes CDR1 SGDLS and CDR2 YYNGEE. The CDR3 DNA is TGTGCCAGCAGCGTATCAGACCAAGAGACCCAGTACTTC. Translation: CASSVSDQETQYF. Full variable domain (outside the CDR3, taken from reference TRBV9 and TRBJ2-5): DSGVTQTPKHLITATGQRVTLRCSPRSGDLSVYWYQQSLDQGLQFLIQYYNGEERAKGNILERFSAQQFPDLHSELNLSSLELGDSALYFCASSVSDQETQYFGPGTRLLVL.

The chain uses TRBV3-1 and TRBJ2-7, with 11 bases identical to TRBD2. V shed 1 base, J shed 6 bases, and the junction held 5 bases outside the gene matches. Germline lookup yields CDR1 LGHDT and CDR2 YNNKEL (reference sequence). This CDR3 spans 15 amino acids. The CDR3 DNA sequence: TGTGCCAGCAGCCAAGTTGGGACTAGCGGTGGCGAGCAGTACTTC. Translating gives CASSQVGTSGGEQYF.

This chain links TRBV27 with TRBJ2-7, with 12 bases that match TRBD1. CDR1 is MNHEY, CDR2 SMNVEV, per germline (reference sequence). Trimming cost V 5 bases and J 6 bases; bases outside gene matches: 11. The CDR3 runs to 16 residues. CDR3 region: CASSPPGQGALGEQYF. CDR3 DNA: TGTGCCAGCAGTCCACCGGGACAGGGGGCATTGGGCGAGCAGTACTTC.

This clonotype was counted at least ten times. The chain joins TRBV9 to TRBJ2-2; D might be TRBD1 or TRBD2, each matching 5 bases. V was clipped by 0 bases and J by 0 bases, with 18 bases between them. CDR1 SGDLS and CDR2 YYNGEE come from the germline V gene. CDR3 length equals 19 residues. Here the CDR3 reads CASSVVLIEGLANTGELFF. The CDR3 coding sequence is TGTGCCAGCAGCGTAGTCCTAATAGAGGGGCTCGCGAACACCGGGGAGCTGTTTTTT.

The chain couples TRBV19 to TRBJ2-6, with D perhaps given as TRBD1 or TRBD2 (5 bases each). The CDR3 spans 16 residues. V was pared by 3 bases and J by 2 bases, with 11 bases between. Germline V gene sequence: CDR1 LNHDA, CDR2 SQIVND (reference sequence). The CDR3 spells CASSMGRWPGANVLTF. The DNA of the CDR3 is TGTGCCAGTAGTATGGGACGATGGCCTGGGGCCAACGTCCTGACTTTC.

The CDR3 sequence is CSATPGALGTGELFF. Here the CDR3 DNA reads TGCAGTGCTACCCCCGGGGCCCTGGGGACCGGGGAGCTGTTTTTT. The chain links TRBV20-1 to TRBJ2-2; D might be TRBD1 or TRBD2, each matching 5 bases. V was clipped by 4 bases and J by 5 bases, with 17 bases between them. Germline V gives CDR1 DFQATT, CDR2 SNEGSKA (reference sequence). This CDR3 comprises 15 residues.

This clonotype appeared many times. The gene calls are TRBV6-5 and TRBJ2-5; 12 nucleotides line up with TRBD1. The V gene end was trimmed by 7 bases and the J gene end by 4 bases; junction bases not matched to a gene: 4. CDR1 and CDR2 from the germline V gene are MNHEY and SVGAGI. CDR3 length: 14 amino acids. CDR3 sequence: CASKPGQGAETQYF. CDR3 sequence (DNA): TGTGCCAGCAAACCGGGACAGGGGGCAGAGACCCAGTACTTC.

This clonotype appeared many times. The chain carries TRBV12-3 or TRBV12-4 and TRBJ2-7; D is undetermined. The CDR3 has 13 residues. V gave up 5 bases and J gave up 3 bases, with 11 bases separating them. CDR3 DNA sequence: TGTGCCAGCAGTCTCAGCTTACGCTACGAGCAGTACTTC. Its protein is CASSLSLRYEQYF.

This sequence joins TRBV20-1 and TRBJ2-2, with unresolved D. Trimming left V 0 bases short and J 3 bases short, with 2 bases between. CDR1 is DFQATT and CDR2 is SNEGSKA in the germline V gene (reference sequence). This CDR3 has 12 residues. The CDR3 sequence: CSAREDTGELFF. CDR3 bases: TGCAGTGCTAGAGAGGACACCGGGGAGCTGTTTTTT.

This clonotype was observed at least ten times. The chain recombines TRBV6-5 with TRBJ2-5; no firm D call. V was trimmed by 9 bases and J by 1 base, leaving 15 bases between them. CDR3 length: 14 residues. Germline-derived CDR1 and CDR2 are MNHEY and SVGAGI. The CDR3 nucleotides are TGTGCCAGTACCCCTGGGAACCGCCAAGAGACCCAGTACTTC. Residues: CASTPGNRQETQYF.

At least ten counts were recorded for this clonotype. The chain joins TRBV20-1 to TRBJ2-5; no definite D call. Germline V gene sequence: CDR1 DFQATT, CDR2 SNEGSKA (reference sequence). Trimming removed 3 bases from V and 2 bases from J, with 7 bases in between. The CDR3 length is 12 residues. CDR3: CSARALQETQYF. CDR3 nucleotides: TGCAGTGCTAGGGCCCTTCAAGAGACCCAGTACTTC.

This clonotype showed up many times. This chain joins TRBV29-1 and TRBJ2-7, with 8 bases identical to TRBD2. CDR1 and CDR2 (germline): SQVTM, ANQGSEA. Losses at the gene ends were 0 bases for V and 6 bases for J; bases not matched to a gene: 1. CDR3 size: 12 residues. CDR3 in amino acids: CSVEDRGGEQYF. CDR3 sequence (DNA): TGCAGCGTTGAAGATCGGGGGGGCGAGCAGTACTTC.

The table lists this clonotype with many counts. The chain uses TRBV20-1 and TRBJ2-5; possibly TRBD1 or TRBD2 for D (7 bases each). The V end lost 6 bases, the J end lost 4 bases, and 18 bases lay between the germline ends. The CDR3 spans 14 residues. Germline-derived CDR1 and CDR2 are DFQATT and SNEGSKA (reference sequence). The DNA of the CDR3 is TGCAGTGCCCCAGGGGGGGTGAGAAGAGAGACCCAGTACTTC. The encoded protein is CSAPGGVRRETQYF.

The CDR3 DNA reads TGTGCCAGCAGCCAAGATGAGGGTTCATACACCTTC. Translating it yields CASSQDEGSYTF. The rearrangement uses TRBV3-1 and TRBJ1-2; no reliable D call. The V gene lost 0 bases and the J gene lost 11 bases, with 10 bases spanning the gap. Per the germline V gene, CDR1 is LGHDT and CDR2 is YNNKEL (reference sequence). There are 12 residues in the CDR3.

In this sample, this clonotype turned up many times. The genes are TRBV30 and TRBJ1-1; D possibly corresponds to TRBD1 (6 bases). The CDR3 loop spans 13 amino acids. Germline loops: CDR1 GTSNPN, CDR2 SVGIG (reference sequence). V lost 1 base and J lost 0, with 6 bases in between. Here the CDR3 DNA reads TGTGCCTGGAGTGGGACAGTGAACACTGAAGCTTTCTTT. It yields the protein CAWSGTVNTEAFF.

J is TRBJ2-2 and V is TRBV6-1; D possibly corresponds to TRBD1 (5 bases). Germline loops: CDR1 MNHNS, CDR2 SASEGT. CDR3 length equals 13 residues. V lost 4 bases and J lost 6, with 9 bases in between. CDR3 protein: CASSVRVAGELFF. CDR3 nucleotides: TGTGCCAGCAGTGTCAGGGTGGCCGGGGAGCTGTTTTTT.

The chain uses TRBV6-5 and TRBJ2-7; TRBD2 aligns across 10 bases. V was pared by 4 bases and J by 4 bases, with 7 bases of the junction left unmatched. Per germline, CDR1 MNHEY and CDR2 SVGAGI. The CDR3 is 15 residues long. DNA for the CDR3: TGTGCCAGCAGTTTACCGGGACTAGCGCCTTACGAGCAGTACTTC. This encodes CASSLPGLAPYEQYF.

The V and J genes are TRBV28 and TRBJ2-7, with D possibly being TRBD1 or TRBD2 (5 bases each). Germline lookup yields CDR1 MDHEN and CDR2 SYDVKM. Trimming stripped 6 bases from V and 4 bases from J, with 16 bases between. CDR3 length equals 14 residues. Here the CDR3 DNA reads TGTGCCAGCAGCCGTGCCGGGGCTGGATACGAGCAGTACTTC. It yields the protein CASSRAGAGYEQYF.

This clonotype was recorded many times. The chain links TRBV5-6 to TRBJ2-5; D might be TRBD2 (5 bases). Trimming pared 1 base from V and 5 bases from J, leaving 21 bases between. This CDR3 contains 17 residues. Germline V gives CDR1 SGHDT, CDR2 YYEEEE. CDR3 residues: CASSLFLASYSEETQYF. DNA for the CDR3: TGTGCCAGCAGCTTGTTCTTAGCGTCCTACTCGGAGGAGACCCAGTACTTC. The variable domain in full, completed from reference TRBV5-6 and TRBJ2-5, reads DAGVTQSPTHLIKTRGQQVTLRCSPKSGHDTVSWYQQALGQGPQFIFQYYEEEERQRGNFPDRFSGHQFPNYSSELNVNALLLGDSALYLCASSLFLASYSEETQYFGPGTRLLVL.

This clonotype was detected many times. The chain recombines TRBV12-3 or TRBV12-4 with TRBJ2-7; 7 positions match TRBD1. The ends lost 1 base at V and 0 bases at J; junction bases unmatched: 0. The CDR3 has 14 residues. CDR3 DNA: TGTGCCAGCAGTTTAGGGGACAGCTCCTACGAGCAGTACTTC. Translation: CASSLGDSSYEQYF.

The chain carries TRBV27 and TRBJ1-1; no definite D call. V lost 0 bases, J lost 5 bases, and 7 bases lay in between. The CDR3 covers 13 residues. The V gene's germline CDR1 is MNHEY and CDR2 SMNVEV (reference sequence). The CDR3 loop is CASSLSVVTEAFF. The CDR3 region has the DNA TGTGCCAGCAGTTTATCGGTCGTGACTGAAGCTTTCTTT.

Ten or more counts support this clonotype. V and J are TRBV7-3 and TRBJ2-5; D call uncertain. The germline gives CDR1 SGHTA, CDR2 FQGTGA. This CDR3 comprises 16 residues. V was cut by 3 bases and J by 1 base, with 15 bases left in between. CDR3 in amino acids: CASSFGRADGQETQYF. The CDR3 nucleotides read TGTGCCAGCAGCTTTGGGCGAGCCGACGGCCAAGAGACCCAGTACTTC. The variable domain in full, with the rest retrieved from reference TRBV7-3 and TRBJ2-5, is GAGVSQTPSNKVTEKGKYVELRCDPISGHTALYWYRQSLGQGPEFLIYFQGTGAADDSGLPNDRFFAVRPEGSVSTLKIQRTERGDSAVYLCASSFGRADGQETQYFGPGTRLLVL.